The present T cell receptor (beta chain) was sequenced within a study of T cells in Graves' hyperthyroidism and ophthalmopathy. The V gene lost 6 bases and the J gene lost 3 bases, with 9 bases spanning the gap. Germline CDR1 KGHSH, CDR2 LQKENI. The CDR3 sequence is 13 residues long. Template material for amplifying TCR beta CDR3 regions consisted of RNA transcripts. The TCR CDR3 first-round RT-PCR relied on the HTBI primer set. Each CDR3 protein gets one entry after TCRdb re-called the multiplex PCR reads with MiXCR. In the table there are about 530,000 distinct CDR3 sequences, 17% of which are singletons. This clonotype has a count of ten or more. Its antigen is currently unknown. Study observations and caveats: Ophthalmopathy got predicted by the model a median approximately six months before its onset.

V usage is TRBV18 and J usage is TRBJ2-1; D might be TRBD1 (5 bases). Sample: blood. The receptor comes from a woman aged 18-29 years with Graves' ophthalmopathy. The CDR3 DNA reads TGTGCCAGCTCTGAAGGGGACTACAATGAGCAGTTCTTC. Amino acid sequence: CASSEGDYNEQFF.